This T cell receptor beta chain was captured by sequencing in a study of shared clonotypes between healthy human individuals. Findings of the study overall: Deeper or shallower sequencing was expected to change how clonotypes are shared among donors.

Naive CD8 cells lacked CD45RO and underwent positive selection for CCR7, leaving out terminally differentiated effector memory CD45RA+ cells. The CDR3 spans 21 residues. Trimming took 7 bases from V and 2 from J; bases not matched to a gene: 23. The germline CDR1 and CDR2 sequences are MDHEN and SYDVKM. Comments on this clone: Its antigen is unidentified.

The study ran the assay at deep level. Replicate PCRs from sorted subsets contained about 200 ng DNA, which is some 29,000 T cell genomes. Profiling relied on immunoSEQ multiplex PCR, and the TCRdb table lists in-frame clones only, not all of them. Here the sample spans around 1.9 million clones, more than 85% being singletons. Material for sequencing was naive CD8+ T cells from PBMCs. V usage is TRBV28 and J usage is TRBJ2-5, with 12 bases identical to TRBD2. The TCR comes from a man between 18 and 35 years old in good health. Some clones in this sample may be carry-over from other donors' samples. The CDR3 sequence: CASNTPSGRAGHGRGQETQYF. The CDR3 DNA is TGTGCCAGCAACACCCCTAGCGGGAGGGCCGGACACGGGAGGGGACAAGAGACCCAGTACTTC.